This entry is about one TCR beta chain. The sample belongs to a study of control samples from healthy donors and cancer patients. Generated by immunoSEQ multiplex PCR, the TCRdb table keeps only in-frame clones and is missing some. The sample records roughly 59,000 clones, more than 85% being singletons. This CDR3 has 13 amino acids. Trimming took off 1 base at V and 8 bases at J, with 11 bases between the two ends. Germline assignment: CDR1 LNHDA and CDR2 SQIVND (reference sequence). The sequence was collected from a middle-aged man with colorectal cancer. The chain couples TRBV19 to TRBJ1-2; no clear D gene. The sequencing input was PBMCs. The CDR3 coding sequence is TGTGCCAGTAGTATAGTTCGTTCGGGGGGCTACACCTTC. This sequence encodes CASSIVRSGGYTF.